Reported below is one T cell receptor (beta chain). Antigen specificity is unknown. V was trimmed by 5 bases and J by 6 bases, leaving 10 bases between them. Per germline, CDR1 MRHNA and CDR2 SNTAGT. The CDR3 runs 13 residues. The library came from three nested PCR rounds adapted from ARM-PCR protocols. TCRdb processed the multiplex PCR reads anew with MiXCR; each CDR3 protein has one entry. The data show over 100,000 distinct CDR3 sequences, about 65% seen once. This entry belongs to a study of tumor and adjacent non-tumor tissue in lung cancer. Study-wide results and limits: Patients with more diverse tumor TCRs had worse survival.

No cell sorting was done before RNA was extracted from the tissue. The normal lung tissue was taken more than 3 cm from the tumor edge. The TCR sequence derives from a man between 60 and 75 years old with non-small cell lung cancer. The chain employs TRBV6-4 and TRBJ2-2; possible D gene TRBD2, 5 bases. Material: distant non-tumor lung tissue. The CDR3 DNA sequence: TGTGCCAGCAGTCCCCAGGAGGCCGGGGAGCTGTTTTTT. Translated, it gives CASSPQEAGELFF.